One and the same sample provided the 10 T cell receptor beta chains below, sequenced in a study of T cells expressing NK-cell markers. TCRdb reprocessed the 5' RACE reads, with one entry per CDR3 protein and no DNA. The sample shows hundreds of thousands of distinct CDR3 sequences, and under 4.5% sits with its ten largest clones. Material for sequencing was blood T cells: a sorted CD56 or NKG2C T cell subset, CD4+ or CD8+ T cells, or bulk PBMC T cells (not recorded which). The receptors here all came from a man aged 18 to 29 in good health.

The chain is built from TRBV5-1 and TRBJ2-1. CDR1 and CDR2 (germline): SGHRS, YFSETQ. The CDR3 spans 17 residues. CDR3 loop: CASSPNTGLASYNEQFF.

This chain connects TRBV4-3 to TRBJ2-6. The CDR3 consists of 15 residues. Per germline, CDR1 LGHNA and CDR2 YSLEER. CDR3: CASSPGPSGANVLTF.

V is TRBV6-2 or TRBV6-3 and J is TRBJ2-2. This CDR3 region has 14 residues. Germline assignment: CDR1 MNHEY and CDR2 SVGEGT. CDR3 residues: CASSLPTHTGELFF.

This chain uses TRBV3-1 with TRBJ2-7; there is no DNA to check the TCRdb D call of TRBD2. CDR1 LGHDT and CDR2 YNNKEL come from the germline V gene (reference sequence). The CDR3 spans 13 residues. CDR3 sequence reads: CASSPPGLEVQYF.

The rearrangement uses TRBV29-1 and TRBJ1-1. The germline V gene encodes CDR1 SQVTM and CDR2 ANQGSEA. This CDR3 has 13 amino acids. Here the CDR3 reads CSVLRGLNTEAFF.

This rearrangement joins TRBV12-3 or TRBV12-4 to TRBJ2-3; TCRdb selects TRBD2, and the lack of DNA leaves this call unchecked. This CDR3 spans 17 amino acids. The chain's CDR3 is CASSLGLAAAGQDTQYF.

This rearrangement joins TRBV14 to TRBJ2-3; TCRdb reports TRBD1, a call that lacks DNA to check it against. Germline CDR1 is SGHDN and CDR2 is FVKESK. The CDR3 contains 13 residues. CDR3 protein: CASSVPGGYRQYF.

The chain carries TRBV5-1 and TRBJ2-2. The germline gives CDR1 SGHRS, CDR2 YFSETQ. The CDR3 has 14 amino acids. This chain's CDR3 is CASSLADSGGELFF.

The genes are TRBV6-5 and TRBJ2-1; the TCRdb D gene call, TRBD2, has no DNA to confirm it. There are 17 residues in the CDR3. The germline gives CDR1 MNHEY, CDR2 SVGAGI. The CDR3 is CASSYLRTSGRSDEQFF.

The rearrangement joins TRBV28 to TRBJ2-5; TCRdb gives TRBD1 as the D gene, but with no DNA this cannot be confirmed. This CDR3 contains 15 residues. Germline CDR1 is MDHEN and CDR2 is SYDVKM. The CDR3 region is CASSGRGQGQETQYF.